Shown below are 19 T cell receptor beta chains from a single sample sequenced in a study of technical replicates of blood from a few donors. Produced via immunoSEQ multiplex PCR; TCRdb's table is partial and in-frame only. The sample consists of approximately 73,000 clones, around 96% of them appearing once. Sequenced: T cells isolated from PBMCs. These receptors all come from a human donor in good health.

The chain uses TRBV6-1 and TRBJ2-7, with 8 positions matching TRBD1. CDR1 is MNHNS, CDR2 SASEGT, per germline. This CDR3 is built from 13 residues. Trimming at V came to 7 bases and at J to 3 bases, leaving 5 bases not matched to a gene. CDR3 coding DNA: TGTGCCAGCACCATCACAGGGGGCTACGAGCAGTACTTC. This encodes CASTITGGYEQYF.

V and J are TRBV6-1 and TRBJ2-7; TRBD1 aligns across 7 bases. The CDR3 totals 12 residues. J lost 5 bases, V lost 7 bases, and 5 bases had no gene match. From germline, CDR1 is MNHNS and CDR2 SASEGT. The CDR3 DNA is TGTGCCAGCAAACGACAGGGAGACGAGCAGTACTTC. Encoded protein: CASKRQGDEQYF.

This chain connects TRBV2 to TRBJ2-3; 11 positions agree with TRBD2. Germline trimming cut 9 bases from V and 1 base from J; bases unmatched to any gene: 12. Per the germline V gene, CDR1 is SNHLY and CDR2 is FYNNEI. The CDR3 is 17 amino acids. The DNA of the CDR3 is TGTGCCAGTCTTACTAGCGGGAGCTCTTTTGGCACAGATACGCAGTATTTT. Translating gives CASLTSGSSFGTDTQYF.

V and J are TRBV7-6 and TRBJ1-4; perhaps TRBD1 as D (6 bases). Germline lookup yields CDR1 SGHVS and CDR2 FNYEAQ. Deletions cut 5 bases from V and 8 bases from J, with 18 bases between. This CDR3 contains 15 residues. This chain's CDR3 is CASSNRERRGEKLFF. For the CDR3, the DNA is TGTGCCAGCAGCAACAGGGAAAGACGGGGAGAAAAACTGTTTTTT.

V usage is TRBV9 and J usage is TRBJ1-2, with a possible D match to TRBD1 (5 bases). Germline lookup yields CDR1 SGDLS and CDR2 YYNGEE. Between the trimmed V and J ends, which lost 5 bases and 4 bases, there was a span of 12 bases. The CDR3 is made up of 13 amino acids. The CDR3 DNA reads as TGTGCCAGCAGAGATCAGGGTAGCTATGGCTACACCTTC. Protein sequence: CASRDQGSYGYTF.

J is TRBJ2-1 and V is TRBV5-1; 13 bases map to TRBD2. V was clipped by 4 bases and J by 4 bases; unmatched bases: 8. From germline, CDR1 is SGHRS and CDR2 YFSETQ. The CDR3 loop spans 17 amino acids. CDR3 in amino acids: CASSLYWGLAGYNEQFF. CDR3 nucleotides: TGCGCCAGCAGCCTGTACTGGGGACTAGCGGGATACAATGAGCAGTTCTTC.

The rearrangement uses TRBV7-3 and TRBJ2-5; 11 bases align to TRBD2. V shed 5 bases and J 4 bases; nucleotides not matched to a gene: 6. This CDR3 is 15 amino acids long. From germline, CDR1 is SGHTA and CDR2 FQGTGA. The CDR3 DNA reads TGTGCCAGCAGCCTCGGGACTAGCGGTGGAGAGACCCAGTACTTC. This gives the protein CASSLGTSGGETQYF.

CDR3 DNA: TGTGCCAGCAGCTTGGCCGGGACTAGCTACGAGCAGTACTTC. Its translation is CASSLAGTSYEQYF. The chain links TRBV5-5 to TRBJ2-7, with 8 nucleotides matching TRBD2. Germline trimming cut 0 bases from V and 3 bases from J; bases unmatched to any gene: 2. CDR1 is SGHKS and CDR2 is YYEKEE in the germline V gene (reference sequence). The CDR3 extends over 14 amino acids.

This chain links TRBV5-4 with TRBJ2-5, with a tentative D call TRBD2 (5 bases). The CDR3 covers 14 residues. Germline V gene sequence: CDR1 SGHNT, CDR2 YYREEE (reference sequence). V was trimmed by 2 bases and J by 5 bases, leaving 13 bases between them. This CDR3 reads CASSFYGEVETQYF. Written as DNA, the CDR3 is TGTGCCAGCAGCTTTTACGGGGAAGTGGAGACCCAGTACTTC.

The sample holds a few counts of this clone. This chain joins TRBV7-9 and TRBJ1-5; 7 bases line up with TRBD1. J gave up 6 bases and V 1 base, and 3 bases lay outside the gene matches. Germline values: CDR1 SEHNR, CDR2 FQNEAQ (reference sequence). This CDR3 comprises 14 residues. CDR3 bases: TGTGCCAGCAGCTTAGGACAGGGAGGTCAGCCCCAGCATTTT. It yields the protein CASSLGQGGQPQHF.

The genes are TRBV19 and TRBJ2-1, with D perhaps TRBD2 (6 bases). The length of the CDR3 is 13 residues. CDR1 is LNHDA and CDR2 is SQIVND in the germline V gene (reference sequence). Trimming took 6 bases from V and 0 from J, leaving 6 bases between them. CDR3 nucleotides: TGTGCCAGTAGCGGGAGCTCCTACAATGAGCAGTTCTTC. Protein product: CASSGSSYNEQFF.

The CDR3 bases are TGTGCCTGGAGTAGTCAGGGAATCTATGGCTACACCTTC. This codes for CAWSSQGIYGYTF. J is TRBJ1-2 and V is TRBV30, with D possibly matching TRBD1 (5 bases). Trimming cost V 2 bases and J 4 bases, with 11 bases left between them. This CDR3 has 13 amino acids. Per the germline V gene, CDR1 is GTSNPN and CDR2 is SVGIG (reference sequence).

The V gene is TRBV2, the J gene TRBJ2-6, with 8 positions matching TRBD1. There are 16 residues in the CDR3. J gave up 0 bases and V 7 bases, and 5 bases lay outside the gene matches. Germline V gene lookup returns CDR1 SNHLY and CDR2 FYNNEI. The CDR3 sequence: CASTGGRGSGANVLTF. CDR3 nucleotide sequence: TGTGCCAGCACAGGGGGCAGAGGCTCTGGGGCCAACGTCCTGACTTTC. The complete variable domain, with remaining parts taken from reference TRBV2 and TRBJ2-6, reads EPEVTQTPSHQVTQMGQEVILRCVPISNHLYFYWYRQILGQKVEFLVSFYNNEISEKSEIFDDQFSVERPDGSNFTLKIRSTKLEDSAMYFCASTGGRGSGANVLTFGAGSRLTVL.

This chain links TRBV6-5 with TRBJ1-2, with 7 bases matching TRBD1. The CDR3 extends over 11 amino acids. The V and J ends lost 8 bases and 8 bases, in that order; junction bases with no gene match: 5. Per germline, CDR1 MNHEY and CDR2 SVGAGI. CDR3 residues: CASGIQGGYTF. In DNA, the CDR3 is TGTGCCAGCGGGATACAGGGGGGCTACACCTTC.

The J gene is TRBJ2-7, the V gene TRBV7-7; the match to TRBD1 covers 7 bases. This CDR3 region has 13 residues. Germline V gene lookup returns CDR1 SSHAT and CDR2 FNYEAQ (reference sequence). The J segment lost 6 bases and the V segment lost 6 bases, leaving 8 bases of the junction unmatched. Here the CDR3 DNA reads TGTGCCAGCAGTCCCGGGACAGCATCCGAGCAGTACTTC. Its protein is CASSPGTASEQYF.

The V call is TRBV28, the J call TRBJ2-3, with TRBD2 matching over 8 bases. The germline V gene encodes CDR1 MDHEN and CDR2 SYDVKM. The ends lost 2 bases at V and 5 bases at J; junction bases unmatched: 21. This CDR3 contains 20 residues. CDR3 DNA: TGTGCCAGCAGTTTAATCTTGACATGGGGAAAGGCGGGAGGCGAAGATACGCAGTATTTT. This codes for CASSLILTWGKAGGEDTQYF.

The V and J genes are TRBV19 and TRBJ2-6; 8 bases map to TRBD2. CDR3 length equals 17 residues. Per germline, CDR1 LNHDA and CDR2 SQIVND (reference sequence). The CDR3 coding sequence is TGTGCAACTAGCCTGTGGACTAGCCACTCTGGGGCCAACGTCCTGACTTTC. It encodes CATSLWTSHSGANVLTF.

This clone was found once. The rearrangement joins TRBV9 to TRBJ2-3, with a tentative D call TRBD2 (6 bases). Germline lookup yields CDR1 SGDLS and CDR2 YYNGEE. V dropped 0 bases and J dropped 4 bases, with 21 bases sitting between them. This CDR3 is built from 18 residues. In nucleotides, the CDR3 is TGTGCCAGCAGCGTAGCCCCACTGGCGGGAAAGGTAGCAGATACGCAGTATTTT. This codes for CASSVAPLAGKVADTQYF.

The gene calls are TRBV19 and TRBJ2-7; TRBD1 matches at 7 bases. Losses at the gene ends were 2 bases for V and 5 bases for J; bases not matched to a gene: 3. From germline, CDR1 is LNHDA and CDR2 SQIVND (reference sequence). The CDR3 runs 13 residues. The CDR3 DNA follows: TGTGCCAGTAGTATAACAGGGGAAGACGAGCAGTACTTC. It translates to CASSITGEDEQYF.